The 6 T cell receptor beta chains given below trace back to one sample, sequenced in a study of beta chain features in type 1 diabetes. Study findings and constraints: Moderate but significant shortening of TCRB CDR3s was recorded in all four CD4+ subsets from Type 1 diabetes patients.

Sequenced material consisted of expressed TCRB transcripts (all of the isolated RNA was reverse transcribed). Generated by immunoSEQ multiplex PCR, the TCRdb table keeps only in-frame clones and is missing some. The table lists over 150,000 clones, 6.5% to 8.5% of them singletons, with around 0.5% in the top ten. These receptors' targets are unknown. Sequencing input: central memory CD4+ T cells from blood. These receptors came from a man between 18 and 29 years old with type 1 diabetes.

V is TRBV9 and J is TRBJ2-5; tentative D call: TRBD2 (7 bases). Germline loops: CDR1 SGDLS, CDR2 YYNGEE. The CDR3 totals 15 residues. The V end was cut by 3 bases, the J end by 5 bases, with 17 bases between. This CDR3 reads CASSAGTGRGETQYF. The CDR3, as DNA: TGTGCCAGCAGCGCCGGAACAGGGCGGGGGGAGACCCAGTACTTC.

This clone was recorded a few times. The rearrangement joins TRBV9 to TRBJ2-3; tentative D call: TRBD2 (6 bases). This CDR3 has 15 residues. CDR1 is SGDLS and CDR2 is YYNGEE in the germline V gene. V was cut by 3 bases and J by 10 bases, with 21 bases left in between. In DNA, the CDR3 is TGTGCCAGCAGCGCTCAGGCGGGACTCCACTCGGCGCAGTATTTT. Protein product: CASSAQAGLHSAQYF.

This clone was counted between two and nine times. This chain connects TRBV7-2 to TRBJ2-3; D gene uncertain. The CDR3 spans 11 residues. The V and J ends lost 4 bases and 8 bases respectively, with 7 bases between them. Germline V gives CDR1 SGHTA, CDR2 FQGNSA. The CDR3 DNA is TGTGCCAGCAGCTCCTACTCTACGCAGTATTTT. Protein: CASSSYSTQYF.

This clone has only a few counts. The chain joins TRBV4-1 to TRBJ1-2; D uncertain. Between the trimmed V and J ends, which lost 0 bases and 8 bases, there was a span of 13 bases. The germline V gene encodes CDR1 MGHRA and CDR2 YSYEKL. This CDR3 has 14 amino acids. In nucleotides, the CDR3 is TGCGCCAGCAGCCAAGAATGGGCCCCGGAAGGCTACACCTTC. It specifies CASSQEWAPEGYTF.

The chain employs TRBV7-2 and TRBJ2-1, with a weak D call TRBD2 (6 bases). Between the trimmed V and J ends, which lost 1 base and 5 bases, there was a span of 6 bases. The germline V gene encodes CDR1 SGHTA and CDR2 FQGNSA. CDR3 size: 13 residues. The CDR3 reads CASSLGLDNEQFF. For the CDR3, the DNA is TGTGCCAGCAGCTTAGGACTAGACAATGAGCAGTTCTTC.

This sequence joins TRBV7-8 and TRBJ1-2; D is unresolved. Trimming took 2 bases from V and 6 from J, leaving 7 bases between them. The CDR3 loop spans 12 amino acids. Germline V lookup: CDR1 SGHVS, CDR2 FQNEAQ. The CDR3 sequence: CASSLHKDGYTF. The CDR3, as DNA: TGTGCCAGCAGCTTACACAAAGATGGCTACACCTTC.